This TCR beta chain was recovered during a study of graft-versus-host responses after intestinal transplantation. Background on the study: As for transplant type, recipients had multivisceral, liver-intestinal, or isolated intestinal grafts.

The CDR3 is made up of 13 amino acids. Germline values: CDR1 LNHDA, CDR2 SQIVND (reference sequence). The V end was cut by 3 bases, the J end by 2 bases, with 8 bases between. Intraepithelial and lamina propria lymphocytes were isolated from graft specimens. Sequencing was performed with immunoSEQ multiplex PCR; in TCRdb, only in-frame clones are kept and a portion is missing. The sample holds roughly 19,000 clones, over 65% seen once. This receptor was obtained from a human patient who received an intestinal transplant, so some T cells may come from the graft donor. The material was ileum tissue, obtained roughly 3 weeks after intestinal transplant. The rearrangement uses TRBV19 and TRBJ2-7; weak D call: TRBD2 (6 bases). CDR3 region: CASSIGGTYEQYF. The CDR3 DNA follows: TGTGCCAGTAGTATCGGGGGAACCTACGAGCAGTACTTC. The entire variable domain, with the rest obtained from reference TRBV19 and TRBJ2-7, is as follows: DGGITQSPKYLFRKEGQNVTLSCEQNLNHDAMYWYRQDPGQGLRLIYYSQIVNDFQKGDIAEGYSVSREKKESFPLTVTSAQKNPTAFYLCASSIGGTYEQYFGPGTRLTVT.